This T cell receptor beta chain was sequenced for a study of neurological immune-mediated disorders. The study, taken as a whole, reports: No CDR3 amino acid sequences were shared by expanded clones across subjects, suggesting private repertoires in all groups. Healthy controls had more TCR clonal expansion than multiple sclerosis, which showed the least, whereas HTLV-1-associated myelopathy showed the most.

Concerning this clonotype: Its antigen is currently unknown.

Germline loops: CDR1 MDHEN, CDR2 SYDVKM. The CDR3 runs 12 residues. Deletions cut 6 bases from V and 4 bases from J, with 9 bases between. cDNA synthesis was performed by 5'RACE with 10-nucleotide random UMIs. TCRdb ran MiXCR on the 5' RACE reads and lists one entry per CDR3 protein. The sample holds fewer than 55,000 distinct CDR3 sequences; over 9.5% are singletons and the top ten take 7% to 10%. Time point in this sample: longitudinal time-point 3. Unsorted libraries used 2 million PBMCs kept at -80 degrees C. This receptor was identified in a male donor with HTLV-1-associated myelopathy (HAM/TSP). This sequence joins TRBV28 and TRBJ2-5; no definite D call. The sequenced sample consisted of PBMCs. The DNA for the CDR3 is TGTGCCAGCAGGGCTGGGATAGAGACCCAGTACTTC. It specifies CASRAGIETQYF.